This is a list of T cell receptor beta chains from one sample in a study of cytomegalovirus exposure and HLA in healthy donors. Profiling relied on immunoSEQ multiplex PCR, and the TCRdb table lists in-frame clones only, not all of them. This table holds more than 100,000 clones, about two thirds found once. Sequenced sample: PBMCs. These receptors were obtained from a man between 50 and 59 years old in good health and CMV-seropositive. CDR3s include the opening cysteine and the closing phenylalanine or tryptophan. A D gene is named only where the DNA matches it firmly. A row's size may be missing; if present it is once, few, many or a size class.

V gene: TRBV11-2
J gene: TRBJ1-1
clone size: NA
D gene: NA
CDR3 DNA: TGTGCCAGCAGCTTAAGTCCAGTGAACACTGAAGCTTTCTTT
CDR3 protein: CASSLSPVNTEAFF

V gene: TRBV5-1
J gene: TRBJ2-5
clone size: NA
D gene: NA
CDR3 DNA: TGCGCCAGCAGCGTAACTAGCAGCCAAGAGACCCAGTACTTC
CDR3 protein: CASSVTSSQETQYF

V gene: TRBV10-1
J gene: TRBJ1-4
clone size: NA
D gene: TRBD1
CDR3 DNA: TGCGCCAGCAGTGGAACAACAGGGGGAAGTGAAAAACTGTTTTTT
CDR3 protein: CASSGTTGGSEKLFF

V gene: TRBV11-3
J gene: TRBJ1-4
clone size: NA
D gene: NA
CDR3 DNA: TGTGCCAGCAGCTTAGAGGCGACAAGGGAAAAACTGTTTTTT
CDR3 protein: CASSLEATREKLFF

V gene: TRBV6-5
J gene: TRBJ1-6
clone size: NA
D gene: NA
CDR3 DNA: TGTGCCAGCAGCAATGAGGGGAGGAATTCACCCCTCCACTTT
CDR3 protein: CASSNEGRNSPLHF

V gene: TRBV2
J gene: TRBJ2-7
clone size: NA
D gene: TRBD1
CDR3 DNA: TGTGCCAGCAAGTGGACAGGGTTCGGGGAGCAGTACTTC
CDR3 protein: CASKWTGFGEQYF

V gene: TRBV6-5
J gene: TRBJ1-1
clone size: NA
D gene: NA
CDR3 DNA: TGTGCCAGCAGTTACTCGAGTCCGAACACTGAAGCTTTCTTT
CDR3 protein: CASSYSSPNTEAFF

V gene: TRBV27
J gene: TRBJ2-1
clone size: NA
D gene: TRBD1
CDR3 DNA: TGTGCCAGCAAAAGGACAGGAGCTTACAATGAGCAGTTCTTC
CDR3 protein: CASKRTGAYNEQFF

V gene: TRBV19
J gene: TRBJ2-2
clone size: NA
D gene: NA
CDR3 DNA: TGTGCCAGCCAGGGACTGAGCGGGGAGCTGTTTTTT
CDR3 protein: CASQGLSGELFF

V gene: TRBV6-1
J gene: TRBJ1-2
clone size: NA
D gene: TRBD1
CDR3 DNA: TGTGCCAGCAGAGGGACAGGGACGGGTTATGGCTACACCTTC
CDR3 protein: CASRGTGTGYGYTF

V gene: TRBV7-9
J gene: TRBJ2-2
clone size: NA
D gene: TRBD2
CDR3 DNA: TGTGCCAGCAGCTTATCCCTCGTAGCGGGAACAACCACCGGGGAGCTGTTTTTT
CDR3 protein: CASSLSLVAGTTTGELFF

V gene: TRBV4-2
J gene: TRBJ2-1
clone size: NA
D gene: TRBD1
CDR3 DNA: TGTGCCAGCAGCACAGGGGGTCTAGCGTACCACAATGAGCAGTTCTTC
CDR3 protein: CASSTGGLAYHNEQFF

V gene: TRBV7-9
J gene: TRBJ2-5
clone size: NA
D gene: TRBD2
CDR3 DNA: TGTGCCAGCACCCGCGGACTAGCGGGAGGAGAGACCCAGTACTTC
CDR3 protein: CASTRGLAGGETQYF

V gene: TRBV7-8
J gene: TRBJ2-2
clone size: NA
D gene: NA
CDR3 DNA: TGTGCCAGCAGCTTAACTTTCAGGGGGGTTCGGCTGTTTTTT
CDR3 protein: CASSLTFRGVRLFF

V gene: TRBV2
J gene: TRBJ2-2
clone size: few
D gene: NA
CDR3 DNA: TGTGCCAGCAGTAAAAGGGGCCCCGGGGAGCTGTTTTTT
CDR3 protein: CASSKRGPGELFF

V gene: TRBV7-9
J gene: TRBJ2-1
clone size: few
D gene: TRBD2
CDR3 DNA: TGTGCCAGCAGCTTAAGGGATAGCGGGAGAGCTAATGAGCAGTTCTTC
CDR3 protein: CASSLRDSGRANEQFF

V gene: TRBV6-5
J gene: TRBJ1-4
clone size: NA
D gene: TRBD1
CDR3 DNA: TGTGCCAGCAGAGACAGGGTTTGGGAAAAACTGTTTTTT
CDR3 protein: CASRDRVWEKLFF

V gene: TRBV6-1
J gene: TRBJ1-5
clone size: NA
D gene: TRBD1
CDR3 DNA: TGTGCCAGTTCTACAGGGGTAGCGAGCAATCAGCCCCAGCATTTT
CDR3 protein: CASSTGVASNQPQHF

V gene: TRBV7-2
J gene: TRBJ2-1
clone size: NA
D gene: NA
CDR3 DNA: TGTGCCAGCAGCCTGACTAGAGTCAATGAGCAGTTCTTC
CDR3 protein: CASSLTRVNEQFF

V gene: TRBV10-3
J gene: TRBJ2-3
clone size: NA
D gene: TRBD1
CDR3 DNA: TGTGCCACTATGGGACAGTGGGGCGATACGCAGTATTTT
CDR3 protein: CATMGQWGDTQYF

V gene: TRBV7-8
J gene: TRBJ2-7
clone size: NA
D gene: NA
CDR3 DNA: TGTGCCAGCAGCCCGGGGGCGGGAGTTTACGAGCAGTACTTC
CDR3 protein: CASSPGAGVYEQYF

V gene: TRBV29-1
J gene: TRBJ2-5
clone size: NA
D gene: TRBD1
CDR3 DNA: TGCAGCGTGCACAGGGGGTATCAAGAGACCCAGTACTTC
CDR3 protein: CSVHRGYQETQYF

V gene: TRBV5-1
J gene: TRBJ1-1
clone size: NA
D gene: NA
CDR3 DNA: TGCGCCAGCAGCCTAAGGACAGAGAACACTGAAGCTTTCTTT
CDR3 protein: CASSLRTENTEAFF

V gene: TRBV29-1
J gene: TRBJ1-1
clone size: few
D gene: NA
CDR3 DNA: TGCAGCGTTTCGTGGAGAAGGGGGGCTTTCTTT
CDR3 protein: CSVSWRRGAFF

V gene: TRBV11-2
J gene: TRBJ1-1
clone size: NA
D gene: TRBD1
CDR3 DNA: TGTGCCAGCAGCTGGGACAGGCGGGAGGCTTTCTTT
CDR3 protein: CASSWDRREAFF

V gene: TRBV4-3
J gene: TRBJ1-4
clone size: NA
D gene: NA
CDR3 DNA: TGCGCCAGCAGCCAAGTAGTGGGGCTCGATCGGGAAAAACTGTTTTTT
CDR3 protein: CASSQVVGLDREKLFF

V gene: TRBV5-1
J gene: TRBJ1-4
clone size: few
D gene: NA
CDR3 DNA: TGCGCCAGCAGCTTGTCGTTGGGAGCGAATGAAAAACTGTTTTTT
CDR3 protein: CASSLSLGANEKLFF

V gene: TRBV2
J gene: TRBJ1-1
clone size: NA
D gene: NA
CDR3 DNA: TGTGCCAGCTCAGTTAGCGAAGCTTTCTTT
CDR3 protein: CASSVSEAFF

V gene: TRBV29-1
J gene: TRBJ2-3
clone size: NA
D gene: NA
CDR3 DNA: TGCAGCGGGAATAGAGACAGGAGCACGTCGCAGTATTTT
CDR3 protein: CSGNRDRSTSQYF

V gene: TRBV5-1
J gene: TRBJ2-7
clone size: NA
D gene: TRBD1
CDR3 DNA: TGCGCCAGCAGCCTCTTGGGGACAGCGAACTACGAGCAGTACTTC
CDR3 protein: CASSLLGTANYEQYF

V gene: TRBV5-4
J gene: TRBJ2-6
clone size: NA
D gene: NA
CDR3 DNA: TGTGCCAGCAGCCTTGTCCAGTCTGGGGCCAACGTCCTGACTTTC
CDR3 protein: CASSLVQSGANVLTF

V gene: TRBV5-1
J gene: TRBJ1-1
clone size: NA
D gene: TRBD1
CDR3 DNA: TGCGCCAGCAGCTTGGGTCAGGGGGTCAGCATGAACACTGAAGCTTTCTTT
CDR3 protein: CASSLGQGVSMNTEAFF

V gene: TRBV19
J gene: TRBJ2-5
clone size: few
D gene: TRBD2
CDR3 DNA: TGTGCCAGTAGTATAGGAGCGGGGGGGCTAAAGACCCAGTACTTC
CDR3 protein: CASSIGAGGLKTQYF

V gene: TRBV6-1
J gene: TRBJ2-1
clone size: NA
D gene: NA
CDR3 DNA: TGTGCCAGCACCGTCACGACAGGTCGATCCAATGAGCAGTTCTTC
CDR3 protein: CASTVTTGRSNEQFF

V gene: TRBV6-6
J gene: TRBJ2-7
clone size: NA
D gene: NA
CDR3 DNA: TGTGCCAGCAGTATGAACAGGATGGCCTACGAGCAGTACTTC
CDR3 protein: CASSMNRMAYEQYF

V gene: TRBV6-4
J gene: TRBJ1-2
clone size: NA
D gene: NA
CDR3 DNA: TGTGCCAGCAGTGAAAGTGAGGGCTTTAACTATGGCTACACCTTC
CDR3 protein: CASSESEGFNYGYTF

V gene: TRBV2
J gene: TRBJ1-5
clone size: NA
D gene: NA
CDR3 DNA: TGTACCAGCAGGGAACAGGGTCTACGGAATCAGCCCCAGCATTTT
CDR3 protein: CTSREQGLRNQPQHF

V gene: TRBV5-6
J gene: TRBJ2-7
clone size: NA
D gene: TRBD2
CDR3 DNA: TGTGCCAGCAGCTTTAGGCGGGAGCCCTCCTACGAGCAGTACTTC
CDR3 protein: CASSFRREPSYEQYF

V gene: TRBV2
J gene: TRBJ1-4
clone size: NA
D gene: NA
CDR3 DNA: TGTGTCAGCAGTCGACAGGAGAATGAAAAACTGTTTTTT
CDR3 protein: CVSSRQENEKLFF

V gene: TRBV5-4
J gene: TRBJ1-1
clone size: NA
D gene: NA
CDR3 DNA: TGTGCCAGCAGCCCGGGGTCGAACACTGAAGCTTTCTTT
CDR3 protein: CASSPGSNTEAFF

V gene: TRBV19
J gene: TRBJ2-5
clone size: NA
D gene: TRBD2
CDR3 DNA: TGTGCCAGTAGTAGTTTTAGCGGGGGCCAAGAGACCCAGTACTTC
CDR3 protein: CASSSFSGGQETQYF

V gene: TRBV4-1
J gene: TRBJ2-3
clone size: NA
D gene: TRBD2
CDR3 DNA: TGCGCCAGCAGCCAAGGTAGCGGGGGTAGCACAGATACGCAGTATTTT
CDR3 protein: CASSQGSGGSTDTQYF

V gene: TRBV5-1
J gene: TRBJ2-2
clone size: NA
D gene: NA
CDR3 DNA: TGCGCCAGCAGCTTGGACAGGGTGAACACCGGGGAGCTGTTTTTT
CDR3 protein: CASSLDRVNTGELFF

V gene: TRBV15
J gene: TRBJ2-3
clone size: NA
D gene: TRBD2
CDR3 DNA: TGTGCCACCAGCAGAGGGTCTAGCGGGAACACAGATACGCAGTATTTT
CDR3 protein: CATSRGSSGNTDTQYF

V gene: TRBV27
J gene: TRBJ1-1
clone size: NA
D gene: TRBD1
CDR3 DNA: TGTGCCAGCAGTTTAGGACAGGGGGCCCTGAACACTGAAGCTTTCTTT
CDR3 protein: CASSLGQGALNTEAFF

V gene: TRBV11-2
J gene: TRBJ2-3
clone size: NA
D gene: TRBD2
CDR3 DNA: TGTGCCAGCAGTTCGGGACTAGCGAGGGTAGATACGCAGTATTTT
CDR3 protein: CASSSGLARVDTQYF

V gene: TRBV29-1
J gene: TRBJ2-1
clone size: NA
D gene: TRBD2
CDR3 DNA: TGCAGCGTACCGGGACTAGTCCCCAATGAGCAGTTCTTC
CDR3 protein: CSVPGLVPNEQFF

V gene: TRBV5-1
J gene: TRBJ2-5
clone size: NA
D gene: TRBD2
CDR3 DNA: TGCGCCAGCAGCCTGGGACTAGCGAAAGAGACCCAGTACTTC
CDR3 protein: CASSLGLAKETQYF

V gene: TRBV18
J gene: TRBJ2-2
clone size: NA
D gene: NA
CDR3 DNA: TGTGCCAGCTCACCACGGCCGGGTACGAACACCGGGGAGCTGTTTTTT
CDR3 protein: CASSPRPGTNTGELFF

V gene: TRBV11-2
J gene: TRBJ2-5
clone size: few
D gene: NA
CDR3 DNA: TGTGCCAGCAGCTTATTCGTGGACAGCCAAGAGACCCAGTACTTC
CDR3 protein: CASSLFVDSQETQYF

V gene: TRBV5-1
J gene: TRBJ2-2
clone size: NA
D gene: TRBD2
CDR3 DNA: TGCGCCAGCAGCTTGGTTTCTAGCGGGGGGCAAACCGGGGAGCTGTTTTTT
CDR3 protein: CASSLVSSGGQTGELFF